The 17 T cell receptor beta chains below all came from one sample that was sequenced in a study of patients and donors after allogeneic stem cell transplantation. In TCRdb, the RT-PCR reads were re-called with MiXCR into one record per CDR3 protein. The table includes roughly 40,000 distinct CDR3 sequences, 30% to 40% detected once. Sequencing was done on a sample of blood, either unsorted or a sorted T cell fraction (not recorded which). These receptors originate from a human donor who was either an allogeneic HSCT recipient or a stem cell or donor lymphocyte infusion donor (not recorded which). It is not recorded whose cells these are; they may come from a transplant donor.

This clonotype was detected a few times. The rearrangement links TRBV29-1 to TRBJ1-1; D is uncertain. From germline, CDR1 is SQVTM and CDR2 ANQGSEA. CDR3 size: 11 residues. CDR3 DNA sequence: TGCACCACGACTGAGCTCGGGGAAGCTTTCTTT. As protein: CTTTELGEAFF.

This clonotype was picked up a small number of times. The V call is TRBV12-3 or TRBV12-4, the J call TRBJ2-1; the D is unclear. V shed 4 bases and J shed 4 bases, with 5 bases lying between them. This CDR3 contains 12 residues. CDR3 amino acids: CASSSPYNEQFF. The CDR3 bases are TGTGCCAGCAGTTCCCCTTACAATGAGCAGTTCTTC.

The chain has TRBV20-1 and TRBJ1-5, with D hard to call. Looked up from germline, CDR1 is DFQATT and CDR2 is SNEGSKA (reference sequence). The CDR3 loop spans 13 amino acids. Trimming pared 3 bases from V and 5 bases from J, leaving 11 bases between. CDR3 sequence: CSARAHWDQPQHF. The CDR3 DNA follows: TGCAGTGCTAGGGCACACTGGGATCAGCCCCAGCATTTT.

The genes are TRBV7-9 and TRBJ2-5, with 11 nucleotides matching TRBD2. Germline loops: CDR1 SEHNR, CDR2 FQNEAQ (reference sequence). V was pared by 5 bases and J by 5 bases, with 10 bases of the junction left unmatched. CDR3 length: 16 amino acids. The CDR3 region is CASSLGLAGVRETQYF. CDR3 nucleotide sequence: TGTGCCAGCAGCCTCGGACTAGCGGGTGTAAGGGAGACCCAGTACTTC.

The chain couples TRBV5-1 to TRBJ1-6; possible D gene TRBD1, 5 bases. This CDR3 has 15 amino acids. Germline V gene lookup returns CDR1 SGHRS and CDR2 YFSETQ. V dropped 1 base and J dropped 7 bases, with 12 bases sitting between them. CDR3 protein: CASSLPGPINSPLHF. As DNA, the CDR3 is TGCGCCAGCAGCTTGCCGGGACCGATAAATTCACCCCTCCACTTT.

The CDR3 sequence is CSAKLQGANGKAFF. The CDR3 DNA reads as TGCAGTGCTAAACTACAGGGGGCAAACGGAAAAGCTTTCTTT. The V and J genes are TRBV20-1 and TRBJ1-1, with 9 positions matching TRBD1. Germline CDR1 and CDR2: DFQATT and SNEGSKA (reference sequence). The CDR3 totals 14 residues. J lost 9 bases, V lost 4 bases, and 12 bases had no gene match.

This clonotype was detected ten times or more. Written as DNA, the CDR3 is TGCAGCGGACAGGGGATTCCAGGCGATGGCTACACCTTC. Its translation: CSGQGIPGDGYTF. V and J are TRBV29-1 and TRBJ1-2; the match to TRBD1 covers 8 bases. This CDR3 is built from 13 residues. The germline gives CDR1 SQVTM, CDR2 ANQGSEA. J lost 6 bases, V lost 7 bases, and 10 bases had no gene match.

The rearrangement links TRBV25-1 to TRBJ1-6; possibly TRBD1 for D (5 bases). Germline CDR1 reads MGHDK; CDR2 reads SYGVNS. This CDR3 is built from 14 residues. Trimming cost V 6 bases and J 6 bases, with 12 bases left between them. Here the CDR3 DNA reads TGTGCCAGCAGGCGGGACGGAGCTAATTCACCCCTCCACTTT. This gives the protein CASRRDGANSPLHF. Using reference TRBV25-1 and TRBJ1-6 for the parts outside the CDR3, the full variable domain is EADIYQTPRYLVIGTGKKITLECSQTMGHDKMYWYQQDPGMELHLIHYSYGVNSTEKGDLSSESTVSRIRTEHFPLTLESARPSHTSQYLCASRRDGANSPLHFGNGTRLTVT.

This clonotype was counted at least ten times. The V and J genes are TRBV5-6 and TRBJ1-4; D unclear. Germline V gives CDR1 SGHDT, CDR2 YYEEEE. The CDR3 runs 12 residues. The germline V and J ends were trimmed by 6 bases and 0 bases, with 3 bases remaining between them. The CDR3 DNA reads TGTGCCAGCACCTCAACTAATGAAAAACTGTTTTTT. This translates into CASTSTNEKLFF.

This clonotype was picked up a small number of times. This chain uses TRBV12-3 or TRBV12-4 with TRBJ2-3, with TRBD2 identical over 9 bases. Germline trimming cut 6 bases from V and 4 bases from J; bases unmatched to any gene: 14. This CDR3 is 17 amino acids long. CDR3 nucleotide sequence: TGTGCCAGCAGGCCAGGGAAGGGACTAGCCGCCTCAGATACGCAGTATTTT. This gives the protein CASRPGKGLAASDTQYF.

The chain employs TRBV4-1 and TRBJ1-1; D gene unclear. This CDR3 contains 13 residues. The germline V gene has CDR1 MGHRA and CDR2 YSYEKL. Trimming cost V 1 base and J 3 bases, with 6 bases left between them. Written as DNA, the CDR3 is TGCGCCAGCAGCCAAGGGGGTTACACTGAAGCTTTCTTT. Translated, it gives CASSQGGYTEAFF.

This clonotype has just a few counts. The chain carries TRBV11-1 and TRBJ2-7; unclear D gene. The CDR3 sequence is 13 residues long. Germline CDR1 and CDR2: SGHAT and FQDESV (reference sequence). V lost 2 bases, J lost 3 bases, and 8 bases lay in between. CDR3 sequence reads: CASSLSGNYEQYF. As DNA, the CDR3 is TGTGCCAGCAGCTTAAGTGGGAACTACGAGCAGTACTTC.

V usage is TRBV12-3 or TRBV12-4 and J usage is TRBJ2-3; 9 bases are shared with TRBD1. The CDR3 totals 17 residues. V shed 3 bases and J 0 bases; nucleotides not matched to a gene: 7. CDR3 bases: TGTGCCAGCAGTTTCTCTACAGGACAGGGGAGCACAGATACGCAGTATTTT. This codes for CASSFSTGQGSTDTQYF.

In this sample, this clonotype turned up a few times. The chain recombines TRBV27 with TRBJ2-6; D gene ambiguous. Germline assignment: CDR1 MNHEY and CDR2 SMNVEV (reference sequence). With 3 bases removed from V and 3 bases from J, the gap between germline ends came to 3 bases. CDR3 length: 13 residues. CDR3 DNA sequence: TGTGCCAGCAGTTTTGGTGGGGCCAACGTCCTGACTTTC. This encodes CASSFGGANVLTF.

This clonotype showed up many times. The chain combines TRBV28 with TRBJ1-3, with TRBD1 as a possible D gene (5 bases). The V end lost 5 bases, the J end lost 0 bases, and 14 bases lay between the germline ends. The CDR3 sequence is 16 residues long. Germline assignment: CDR1 MDHEN and CDR2 SYDVKM. DNA for the CDR3: TGTGCCAGCAGTCCCTGGGGACTGATCTCTGGAAACACCATATATTTT. Its translation: CASSPWGLISGNTIYF. Filled out from reference TRBV28 and TRBJ1-3, the complete variable domain reads DVKVTQSSRYLVKRTGEKVFLECVQDMDHENMFWYRQDPGLGLRLIYFSYDVKMKEKGDIPEGYSVSREKKERFSLILESASTNQTSMYLCASSPWGLISGNTIYFGEGSWLTVV.

This clonotype has just a few counts. The rearrangement links TRBV10-3 to TRBJ1-2; TRBD1 might be the D (5 bases). Germline V gene lookup returns CDR1 ENHRY and CDR2 SYGVKD. The V and J ends lost 0 bases and 3 bases respectively, with 17 bases between them. This CDR3 is built from 17 residues. CDR3 DNA sequence: TGTGCCATCAGTGAGTCAGAGACAGCCCTACCTCACTATGGCTACACCTTC. Protein sequence: CAISESETALPHYGYTF.

In this sample, this clonotype turned up a few times. The genes are TRBV12-3 or TRBV12-4 and TRBJ2-7; no clear D. V lost 6 bases, J lost 0 bases, and 3 bases lay in between. This CDR3 comprises 11 residues. CDR3 coding DNA: TGTGCCAGCAGGCTCTCCTACGAGCAGTACTTC. This codes for CASRLSYEQYF.